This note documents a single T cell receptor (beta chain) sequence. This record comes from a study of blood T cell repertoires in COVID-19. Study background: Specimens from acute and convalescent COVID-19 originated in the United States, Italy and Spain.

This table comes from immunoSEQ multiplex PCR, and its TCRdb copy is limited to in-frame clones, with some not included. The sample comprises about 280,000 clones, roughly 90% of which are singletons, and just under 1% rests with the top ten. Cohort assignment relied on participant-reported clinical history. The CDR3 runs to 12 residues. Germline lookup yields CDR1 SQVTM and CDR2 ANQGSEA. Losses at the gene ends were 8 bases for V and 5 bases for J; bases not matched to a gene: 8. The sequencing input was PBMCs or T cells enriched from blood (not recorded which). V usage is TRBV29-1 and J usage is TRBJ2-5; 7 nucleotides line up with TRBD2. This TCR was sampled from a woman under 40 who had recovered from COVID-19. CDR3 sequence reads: CSKGVGGETQYF. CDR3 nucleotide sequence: TGCAGCAAAGGGGTGGGAGGGGAGACCCAGTACTTC.